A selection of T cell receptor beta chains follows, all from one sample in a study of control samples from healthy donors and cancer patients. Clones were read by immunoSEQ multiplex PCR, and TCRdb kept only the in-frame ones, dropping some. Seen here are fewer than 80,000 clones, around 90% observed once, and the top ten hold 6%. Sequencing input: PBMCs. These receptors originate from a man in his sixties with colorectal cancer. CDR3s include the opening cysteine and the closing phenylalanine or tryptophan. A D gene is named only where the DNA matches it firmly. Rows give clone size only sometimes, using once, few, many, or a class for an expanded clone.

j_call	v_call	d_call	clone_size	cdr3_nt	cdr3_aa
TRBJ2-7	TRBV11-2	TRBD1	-	TGTGCCAGCAGCTTAACCTCAGGGGGAACCTACGAGCAGTACTTC	CASSLTSGGTYEQYF
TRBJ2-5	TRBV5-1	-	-	TGCGCCAGCAGCCCCCGGGGACACCAAGAGACCCAGTACTTC	CASSPRGHQETQYF
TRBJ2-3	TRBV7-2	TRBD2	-	TGTGCCAGCAGCCTGCCGAGAGGACTAGCCTCAGATACGCAGTATTTT	CASSLPRGLASDTQYF
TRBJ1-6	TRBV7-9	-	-	TGTGCCAGCAGTTCCAGGGCCACAAATTCACCCCTCCACTTT	CASSSRATNSPLHF
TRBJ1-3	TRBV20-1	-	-	TGCAGTGCTAATGACCGGGCCTCTGGAAACACCATATATTTT	CSANDRASGNTIYF
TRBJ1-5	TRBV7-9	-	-	TGTGCCAGCAGCTTGGGCAATCAGCCCCAGCATTTT	CASSLGNQPQHF
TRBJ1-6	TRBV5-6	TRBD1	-	TGTGCCAGCACCGGGGGGGGGACAGCCTCCCGGAATTCACCCCTCCACTTT	CASTGGGTASRNSPLHF
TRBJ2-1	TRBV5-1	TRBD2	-	TGCGCCAGCAGCCGCCAGGTGGCGGGACTAGCGGGGAATGAGCAGTTCTTC	CASSRQVAGLAGNEQFF
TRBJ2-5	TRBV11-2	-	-	TGTGCCAGCAGCCCCCTGCGTGGTGGAGAGACCCAGTACTTC	CASSPLRGGETQYF
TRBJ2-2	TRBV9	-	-	TGTGCCAGCAGCGGGGGGGAGGGGGGCACCGGGGAGCTGTTTTTT	CASSGGEGGTGELFF
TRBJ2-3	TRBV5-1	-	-	TGCGCCAGCAGCTTGGCTAGAACTGCAGATACGCAGTATTTT	CASSLARTADTQYF
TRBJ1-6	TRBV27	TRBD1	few	TGTGCCAGCAGTTATTCTTGGGCAGGGGGGGAATCACCCCTCCACTTT	CASSYSWAGGESPLHF
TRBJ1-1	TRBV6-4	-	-	TGTGCCAGCGTCCGGGGGCTGCAAGCTTTCTTT	CASVRGLQAFF
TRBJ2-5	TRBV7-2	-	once	TGTGCCAGCAGCCTATCCTTTGGCCAAGAGACCCAGTACTTC	CASSLSFGQETQYF
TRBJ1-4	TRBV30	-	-	TGTGCCTGGAGTCCCGGGTGGCTGGCAACTAATGAAAAACTGTTTTTT	CAWSPGWLATNEKLFF
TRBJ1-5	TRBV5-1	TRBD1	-	TGCGCCAGCAGCCCAGGACAGGGGGGCAATCAGCCCCAGCATTTT	CASSPGQGGNQPQHF
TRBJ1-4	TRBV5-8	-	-	TGTGCCAGCAGCTTGGGGGGTGAGGCTAATGAAAAACTGTTTTTT	CASSLGGEANEKLFF
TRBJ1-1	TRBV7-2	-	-	TGTGCCAGCACCTCAGGCAGGCGGAACACTGAAGCTTTCTTT	CASTSGRRNTEAFF
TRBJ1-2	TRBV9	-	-	TGTGCCAGCAGCGTAGAAAATCGGGCCGCTATCGGGTATGGCTACACCTTC	CASSVENRAAIGYGYTF
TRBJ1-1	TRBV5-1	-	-	TGCGCCAGCAGCTTGGGGGGGACAATGAACACTGAAGCTTTCTTT	CASSLGGTMNTEAFF
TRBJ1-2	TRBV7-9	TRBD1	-	TGTGCCAGCAGCTTACCGGGACAGGGGGCCTCAAACTATGGCTACACCTTC	CASSLPGQGASNYGYTF
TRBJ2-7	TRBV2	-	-	TGTGCCAGCAGCGAACTGAGCAGCCGAACGGGAGAGCAGTACTTC	CASSELSSRTGEQYF
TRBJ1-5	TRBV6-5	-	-	TGTGCCAGCACCTTATCAGGGAAGCATCAGCCCCAGCATTTT	CASTLSGKHQPQHF
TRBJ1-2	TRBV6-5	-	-	TGTGCCAGCAGTTATGGACAAGATAATTTTTATGGCTACACCTTC	CASSYGQDNFYGYTF
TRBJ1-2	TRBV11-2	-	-	TGTGCCAGCACCACGGGGGGCAGCATAAACTATGGCTACACCTTC	CASTTGGSINYGYTF
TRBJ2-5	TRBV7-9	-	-	TGTGCCAGCAGCTCCCCAAAACAGGGTTGGGAGACCCAGTACTTC	CASSSPKQGWETQYF
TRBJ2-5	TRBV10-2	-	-	TGCGCCAGCAGTAGGGGGTCTAGCGGCTTATTGGGAGAGACCCAGTACTTC	CASSRGSSGLLGETQYF
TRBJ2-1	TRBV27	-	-	TGTGCCAGCAGTTATGCCGGTATAAATGAGCAGTTCTTC	CASSYAGINEQFF
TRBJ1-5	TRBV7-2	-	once	TGTGCCAGCAGCAGCTGGAGCAATCAGCCCCAGCATTTT	CASSSWSNQPQHF
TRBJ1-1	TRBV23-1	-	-	TGCGCCAGCAGTCAATCAAGGGGGAACACTGAAGCTTTCTTT	CASSQSRGNTEAFF
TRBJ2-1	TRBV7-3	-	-	TGTGCCAGCAGCTTAGGCGGGGGCCACTACAATGAGCAGTTCTTC	CASSLGGGHYNEQFF
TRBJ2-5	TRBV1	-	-	TGCACCAGCAGCCAAGAGGGGCCGGAGACCCAGTACTTC	CTSSQEGPETQYF
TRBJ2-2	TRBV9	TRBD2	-	TGCGCCAGCCGCGTAGGCGCGAGGCGCGGGGGGGCCGGGGAGCTGTTTTTT	CASRVGARRGGAGELFF
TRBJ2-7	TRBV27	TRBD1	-	TGTGCCAGCAGTTTATCCGGGACAGTTTCCTACGAGCAGTACTTC	CASSLSGTVSYEQYF
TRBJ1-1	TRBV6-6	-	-	TGTGCCAGCAGTTACTCCCAGACAGGAACTGAAGCTTTCTTT	CASSYSQTGTEAFF
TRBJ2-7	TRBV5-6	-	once	TGTGCCAGCAGCTTGGTATCCTTCTACGAGCAGTACTTC	CASSLVSFYEQYF
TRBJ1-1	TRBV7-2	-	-	TGTGCCAGCAGCTCCCAATATCGGGGAACTGAAGCTTTCTTT	CASSSQYRGTEAFF
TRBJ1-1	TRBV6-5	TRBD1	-	TGTGCCAGCAGCCGGGACAGGGGGCCTGAAGCTTTCTTT	CASSRDRGPEAFF
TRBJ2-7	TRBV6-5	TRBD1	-	TGTGCCAGCTTGGACAGGGTCTACGAGCAGTACTTC	CASLDRVYEQYF
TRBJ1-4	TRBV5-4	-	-	TGTGCCAGCAGCTTGGGAAGAACTGAAAAACTGTTTTTT	CASSLGRTEKLFF
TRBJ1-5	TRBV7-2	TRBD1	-	TGTGCCAGCAGCCCTTTGGGACAGGGGGCGAGCAATCAGCCCCAGCATTTT	CASSPLGQGASNQPQHF
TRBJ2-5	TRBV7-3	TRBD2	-	TGTGCCAGCAGCTTACGCGGGGGGGCCCCTGAGACCCAGTACTTC	CASSLRGGAPETQYF
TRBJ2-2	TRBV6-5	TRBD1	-	TGTGCCAGCTCGGGACAGAGAAACACCGGGGAGCTGTTTTTT	CASSGQRNTGELFF
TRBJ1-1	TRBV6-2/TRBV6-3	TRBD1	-	TGTGCCAGCAGTTACAAGACAGGGGGATCGGAGGGTGAAGCTTTCTTT	CASSYKTGGSEGEAFF
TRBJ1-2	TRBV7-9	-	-	TGTGCCAGCACCCGGGGCGAGGGGCCCTATGGCTACACCTTC	CASTRGEGPYGYTF
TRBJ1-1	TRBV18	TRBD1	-	TGTGCCAGCTCACCACTGGACAGGGGCACTGAAGCTTTCTTT	CASSPLDRGTEAFF
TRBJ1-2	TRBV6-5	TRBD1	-	TGTGCCAGCAGTTACTCGGGGGACAGGATCTATGGCTACACCTTC	CASSYSGDRIYGYTF
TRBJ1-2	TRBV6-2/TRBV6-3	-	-	TGTGCCAGCAGTTACGAGATGGTGGATGGCTACACCTTC	CASSYEMVDGYTF
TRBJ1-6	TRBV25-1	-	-	TGTGCCAGCAGTCCCGACTCGGGAGCGAATTCACCCCTCCACTTT	CASSPDSGANSPLHF
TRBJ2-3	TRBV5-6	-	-	TGTGCCAGCAGCTTTTCCTATTCAGATACGCAGTATTTT	CASSFSYSDTQYF